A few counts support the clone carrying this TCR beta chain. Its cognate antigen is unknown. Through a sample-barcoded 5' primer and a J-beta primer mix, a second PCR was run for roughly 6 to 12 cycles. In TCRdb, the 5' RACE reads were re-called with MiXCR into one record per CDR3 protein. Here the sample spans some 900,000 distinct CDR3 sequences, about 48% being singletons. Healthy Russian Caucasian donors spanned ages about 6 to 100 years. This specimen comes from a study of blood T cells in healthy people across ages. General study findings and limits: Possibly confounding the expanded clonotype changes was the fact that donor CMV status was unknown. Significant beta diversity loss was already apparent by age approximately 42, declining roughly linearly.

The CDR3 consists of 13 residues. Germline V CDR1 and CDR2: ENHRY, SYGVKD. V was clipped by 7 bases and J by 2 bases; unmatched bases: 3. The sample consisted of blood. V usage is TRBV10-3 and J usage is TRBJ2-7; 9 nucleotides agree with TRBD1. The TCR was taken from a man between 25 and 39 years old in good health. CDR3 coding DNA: TGTGCCATCAAGGGGACAGGGCCCTACGAGCAGTACTTC. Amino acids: CAIKGTGPYEQYF.